The present T cell receptor (beta chain) was sequenced within a study of CD4+ T cells in melanoma. The V and J ends lost 4 bases and 3 bases respectively, with 13 bases between them. CDR1 and CDR2 (germline): SGHRS, YFSETQ. The CDR3 runs 15 residues. TCRdb keeps only in-frame clones here, not all; method: immunoSEQ multiplex PCR. The repertoire holds roughly 140,000 clones, with nearly 95% as singletons. As concerns this clone: The antigen remains unidentified.

Points from the study as a whole: CD8+ T cell, macrophage and B cell function reportedly correlated with neoantigen-specific CD4+ T cells.

The sequence was collected from a human donor with melanoma. J is TRBJ1-4 and V is TRBV5-1; the D gene is possibly TRBD1 (6 bases). The CDR3 DNA sequence: TGCGCCAGCAGCCTACAGGGAACGGCTAATGAAAAACTGTTTTTT. It translates to CASSLQGTANEKLFF.